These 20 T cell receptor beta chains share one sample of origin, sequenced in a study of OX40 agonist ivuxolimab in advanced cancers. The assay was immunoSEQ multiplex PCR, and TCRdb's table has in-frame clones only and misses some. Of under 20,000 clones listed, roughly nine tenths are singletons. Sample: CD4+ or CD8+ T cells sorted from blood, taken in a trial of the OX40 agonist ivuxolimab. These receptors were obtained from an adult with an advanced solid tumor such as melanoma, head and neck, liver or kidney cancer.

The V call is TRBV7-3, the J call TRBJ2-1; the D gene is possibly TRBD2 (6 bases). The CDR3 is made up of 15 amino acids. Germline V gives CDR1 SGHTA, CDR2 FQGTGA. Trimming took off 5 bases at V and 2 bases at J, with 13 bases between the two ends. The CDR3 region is CASSPVSGPYNEQFF. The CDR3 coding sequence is TGTGCCAGCAGCCCGGTTAGCGGACCCTACAATGAGCAGTTCTTC. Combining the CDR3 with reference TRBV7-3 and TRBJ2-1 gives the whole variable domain GAGVSQTPSNKVTEKGKYVELRCDPISGHTALYWYRQSLGQGPEFLIYFQGTGAADDSGLPNDRFFAVRPEGSVSTLKIQRTERGDSAVYLCASSPVSGPYNEQFFGPGTRLTVL.

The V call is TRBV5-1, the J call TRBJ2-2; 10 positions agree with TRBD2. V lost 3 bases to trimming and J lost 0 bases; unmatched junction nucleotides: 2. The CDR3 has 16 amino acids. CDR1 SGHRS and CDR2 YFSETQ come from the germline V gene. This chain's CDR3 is CASSSGTSANTGELFF. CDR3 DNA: TGCGCCAGCAGCTCGGGGACTAGCGCGAACACCGGGGAGCTGTTTTTT.

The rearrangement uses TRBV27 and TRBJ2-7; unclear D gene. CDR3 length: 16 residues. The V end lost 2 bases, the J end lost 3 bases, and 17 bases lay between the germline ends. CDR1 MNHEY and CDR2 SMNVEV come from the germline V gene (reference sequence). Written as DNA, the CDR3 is TGTGCCAGCAGTTTAGGACCCCCCGCAGGCGTCTACGAGCAGTACTTC. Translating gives CASSLGPPAGVYEQYF.

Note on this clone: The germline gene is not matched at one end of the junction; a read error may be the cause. This CDR3 reads CASSQDRDYGYTF. CDR3 sequence (DNA): TGCGCCAGCAGTCAAGACAGGGACTATGGCTACACCTTC. The rearrangement joins TRBV4-1 to TRBJ1-2; TRBD1 matches 7 bases. The CDR3 spans 13 residues. The germline gives CDR1 MGHRA, CDR2 YSYEKL.

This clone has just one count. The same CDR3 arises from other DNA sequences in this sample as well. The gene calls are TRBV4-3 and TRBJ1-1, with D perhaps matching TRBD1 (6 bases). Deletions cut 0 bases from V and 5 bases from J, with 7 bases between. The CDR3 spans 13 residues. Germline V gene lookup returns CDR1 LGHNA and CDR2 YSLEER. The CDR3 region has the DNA TGCGCCAGCAGCCAAGACAGGGGAACTGAAGCTTTCTTT. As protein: CASSQDRGTEAFF.

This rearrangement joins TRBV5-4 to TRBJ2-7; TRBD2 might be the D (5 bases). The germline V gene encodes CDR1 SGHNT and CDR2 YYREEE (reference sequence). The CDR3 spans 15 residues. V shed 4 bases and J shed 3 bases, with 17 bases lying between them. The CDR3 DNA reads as TGTGCCAGCAGCGACCCCAGTGAGGGCGGCTACGAGCAGTACTTC. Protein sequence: CASSDPSEGGYEQYF.

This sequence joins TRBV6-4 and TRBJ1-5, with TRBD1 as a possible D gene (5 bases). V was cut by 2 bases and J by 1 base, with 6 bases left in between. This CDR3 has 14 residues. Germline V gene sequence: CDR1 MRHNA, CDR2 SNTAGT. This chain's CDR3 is CASSDGTSNQPQHF. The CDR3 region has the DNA TGTGCCAGCAGTGACGGGACCAGCAATCAGCCCCAGCATTTT.

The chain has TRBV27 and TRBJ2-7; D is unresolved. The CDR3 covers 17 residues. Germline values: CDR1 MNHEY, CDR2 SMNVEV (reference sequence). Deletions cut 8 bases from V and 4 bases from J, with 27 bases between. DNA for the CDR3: TGTGCCAGCGCGTCTGCCGAACTCCTCTTACTGGGATACGAGCAGTACTTC. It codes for CASASAELLLLGYEQYF.

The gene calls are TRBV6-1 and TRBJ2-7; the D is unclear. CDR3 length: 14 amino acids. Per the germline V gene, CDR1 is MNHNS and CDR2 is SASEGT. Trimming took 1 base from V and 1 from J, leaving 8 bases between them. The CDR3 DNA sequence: TGTGCCAGCAGTGAAGTGGTGCAATCCTACGAGCAGTACTTC. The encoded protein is CASSEVVQSYEQYF.

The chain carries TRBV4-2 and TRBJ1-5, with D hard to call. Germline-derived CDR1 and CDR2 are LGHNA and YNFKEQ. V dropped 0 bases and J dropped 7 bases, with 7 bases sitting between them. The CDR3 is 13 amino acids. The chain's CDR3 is CASSQDQWQPQHF. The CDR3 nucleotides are TGTGCCAGCAGCCAAGATCAGTGGCAGCCCCAGCATTTT.

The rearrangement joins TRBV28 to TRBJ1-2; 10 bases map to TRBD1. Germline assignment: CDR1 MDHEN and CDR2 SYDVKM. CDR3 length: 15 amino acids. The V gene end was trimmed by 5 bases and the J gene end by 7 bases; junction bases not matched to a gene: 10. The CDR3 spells CASSGTGTGDRGYTF. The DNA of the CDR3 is TGTGCCAGCAGTGGAACCGGGACAGGGGATCGTGGCTACACCTTC.

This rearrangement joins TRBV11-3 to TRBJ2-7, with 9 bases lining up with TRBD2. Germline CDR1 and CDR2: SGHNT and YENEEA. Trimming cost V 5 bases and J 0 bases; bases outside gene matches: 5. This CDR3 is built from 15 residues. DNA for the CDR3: TGTGCCAGCAGCAGAAATAGCGGGAGCTCCTACGAGCAGTACTTC. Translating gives CASSRNSGSSYEQYF.

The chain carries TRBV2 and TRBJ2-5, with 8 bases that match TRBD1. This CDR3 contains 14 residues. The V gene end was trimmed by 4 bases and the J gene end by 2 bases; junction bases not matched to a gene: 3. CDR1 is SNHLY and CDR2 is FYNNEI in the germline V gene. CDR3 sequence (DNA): TGTGCCAGCAGTGGACAGGGGAGGCAAGAGACCCAGTACTTC. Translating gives CASSGQGRQETQYF.

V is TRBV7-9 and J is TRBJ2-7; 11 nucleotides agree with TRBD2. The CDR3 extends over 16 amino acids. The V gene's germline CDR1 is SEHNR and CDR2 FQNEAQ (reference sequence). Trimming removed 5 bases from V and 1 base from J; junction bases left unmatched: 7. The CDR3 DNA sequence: TGTGCCAGCAGCACAACGGGACTAGCGGATTCCTACGAGCAGTACTTC. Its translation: CASSTTGLADSYEQYF.

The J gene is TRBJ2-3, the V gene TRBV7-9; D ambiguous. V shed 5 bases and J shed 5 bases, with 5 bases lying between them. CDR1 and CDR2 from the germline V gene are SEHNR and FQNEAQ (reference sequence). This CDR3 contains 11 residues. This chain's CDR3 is CASSPIDTQYF. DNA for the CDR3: TGTGCCAGCAGCCCAATAGATACGCAGTATTTT.

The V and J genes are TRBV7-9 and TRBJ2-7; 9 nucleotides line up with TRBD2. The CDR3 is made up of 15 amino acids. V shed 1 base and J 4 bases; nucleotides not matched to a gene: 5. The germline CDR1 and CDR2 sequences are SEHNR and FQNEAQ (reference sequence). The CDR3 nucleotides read TGTGCCAGCAGCTTAGGAAGGCTAGCGGGGTACGAGCAGTACTTC. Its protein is CASSLGRLAGYEQYF.

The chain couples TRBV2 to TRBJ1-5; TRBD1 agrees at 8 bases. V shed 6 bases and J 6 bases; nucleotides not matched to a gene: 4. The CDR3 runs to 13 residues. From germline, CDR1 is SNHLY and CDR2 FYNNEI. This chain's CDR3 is CASRAGQGQPQHF. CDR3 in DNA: TGTGCCAGCAGAGCAGGACAGGGTCAGCCCCAGCATTTT.

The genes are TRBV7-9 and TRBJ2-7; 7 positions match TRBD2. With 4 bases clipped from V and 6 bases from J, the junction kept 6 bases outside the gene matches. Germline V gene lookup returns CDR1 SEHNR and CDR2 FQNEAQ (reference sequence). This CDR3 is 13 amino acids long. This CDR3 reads CASSSGLVVEQYF. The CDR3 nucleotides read TGTGCCAGCAGCTCAGGACTAGTCGTCGAGCAGTACTTC.

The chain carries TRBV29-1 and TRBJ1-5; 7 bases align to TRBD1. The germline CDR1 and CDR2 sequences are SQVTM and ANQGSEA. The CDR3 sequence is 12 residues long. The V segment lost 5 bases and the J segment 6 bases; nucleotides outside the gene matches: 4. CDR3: CSVKGAGQPQHF. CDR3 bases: TGCAGCGTTAAGGGGGCGGGTCAGCCCCAGCATTTT.

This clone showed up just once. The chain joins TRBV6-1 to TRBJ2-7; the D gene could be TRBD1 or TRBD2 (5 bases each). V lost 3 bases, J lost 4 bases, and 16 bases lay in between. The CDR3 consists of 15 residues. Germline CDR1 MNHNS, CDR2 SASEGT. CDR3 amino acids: CASSERAGKGYEQYF. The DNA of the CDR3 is TGTGCCAGCAGTGAGCGGGCAGGGAAGGGTTACGAGCAGTACTTC.